These T cell receptor beta chains were read from a single sample in a study of shared clonotypes between healthy human individuals. Produced via immunoSEQ multiplex PCR; TCRdb's table is partial and in-frame only. Among about half a million clones, approximately 78% were seen once, and the ten largest hold approximately 12%. The sequenced sample was PBMCs. The receptors stem from a woman in her 40s in good health. Some clones in this sample may be carry-over from other donors' samples. Both conserved end residues are part of each CDR3. Each record gives: clone size, V gene, J gene, D gene, CDR3 DNA, CDR3 protein. D genes are given only for firm matches. Only part of the rows carry a size: once, few, many, or a class if the clone is expanded.

many,TRBV7-8,TRBJ2-1,TRBD2,TGTGCCAGCTTCGCCGGGAGGGCGGAGTTCAATGAGCAGTTCTTC,CASFAGRAEFNEQFF
few,TRBV27,TRBJ2-5,NA,TGTGCCAGCAGTGACAGGACGCCCGGGGAGGAGACCCAGTACTTC,CASSDRTPGEETQYF
NA,TRBV7-9,TRBJ2-2,NA,TGTGCCAGCAGCTCCTCAGGGAGGAAGGAGGAGCTGTTTTTT,CASSSSGRKEELFF
NA,TRBV23-1,TRBJ2-2,TRBD1,TGCGCCAGCAGCCGGACTGGGACAGGGGGGTCCCGGGAGCTGTTTTTT,CASSRTGTGGSRELFF
NA,TRBV4-2,TRBJ2-2,TRBD2,TGTGCCAGCAGCCAAGGGACTAGCGGTGCGAACACCGGGGAGCTGTTTTTT,CASSQGTSGANTGELFF
NA,TRBV7-3,TRBJ2-2,NA,TGTGCCAGCAGCTTAAACGGTGGGGGTGCCGCCGGGGAGCTGTTTTTT,CASSLNGGGAAGELFF
NA,TRBV7-3,TRBJ2-1,TRBD2,TGTGCCAGCAGCTTAGCTCCGACTAGCGGGTCTGCTGAGCAGTTCTTC,CASSLAPTSGSAEQFF
NA,TRBV4-2,TRBJ2-1,TRBD2,TGTGCCAGCAGTACTAGCGAGAGATACAATGAGCAGTTCTTC,CASSTSERYNEQFF
NA,TRBV5-1,TRBJ2-7,TRBD2,TGCGCCAGCAGCCCCCAGACTAGCGGGATGGGGGAGCAGTACTTC,CASSPQTSGMGEQYF
NA,TRBV19,TRBJ2-7,NA,TGTGCCAGTAGTATCGGCGGCAGAGAAGGGCTCACGAGCTGGCAGTACTTC,CASSIGGREGLTSWQYF
NA,TRBV10-3,TRBJ2-2,TRBD1,TGTGCCATCAGTGAGTCAGCACAGGGGGCTGATGGCGGGGAGCTGTTTTTT,CAISESAQGADGGELFF
NA,TRBV5-4,TRBJ2-5,TRBD1,TGTGCCAGCAGCTTCCCCGGGACAGAGGAGACCCAGTACTTC,CASSFPGTEETQYF
NA,TRBV2,TRBJ2-7,TRBD2,TGTGCCAGCAGTAGACTAGCGGGAGGGCGATACGAGCAGTACTTC,CASSRLAGGRYEQYF
NA,TRBV5-1,TRBJ2-3,NA,TGCGCCAGCAGTTTCGCCGGGACGGAGGCAGATACGCAGTATTTT,CASSFAGTEADTQYF
NA,TRBV29-1,TRBJ2-1,TRBD2,TGCAGCGTTGATGCGGGAGGGCGGAATGAGCAGTTCTTC,CSVDAGGRNEQFF